The clone carrying this T cell receptor beta chain was seen only a few times. Its target is unknown. The data originate from a study of vaccination and CD4 T cells after COVID-19. About the study: Some control cultures received a CEFX pool, which served as the positive control. Others received an HIV-1 Nef pool or no peptide.

V was trimmed by 5 bases and J by 3 bases, leaving 10 bases between them. The CDR3 is 13 residues long. This sample's treatment: roughly 10-day PBMC culture with coronavirus spike peptide pools or control peptides (ViraFEST assay). IL-2 at 8.5 to 10 IU/ml and peptide pools at roughly 11 ug/ml were added to PBMCs cultured at roughly 2 million per well. Sequencing of cultured CD4+ T cell DNA used the Oncomine TCR Beta short-read assay. MiXCR was run by TCRdb on the PCR reads, yielding one entry per CDR3 protein. This sample carries under 25,000 distinct CDR3 sequences, 44% of them seen once, and the ten largest clones take roughly 27%.

This chain joins TRBV12-3 or TRBV12-4 and TRBJ1-1; D is unresolved. The receptor's source is a human donor who had recovered from COVID-19. The sequencing here drew on CD4+ T cells from blood, cultured in vitro, taken before SARS-CoV-2 vaccination. CDR3 nucleotide sequence: TGTGCCAGCAGTCTGCTCCGGGACACTGAAGCTTTCTTT. It is translated as CASSLLRDTEAFF.